This T cell receptor (beta chain) stems from a study of blood T cell repertoires in COVID-19. Study-level background: Sites in the United States, Italy and Spain provided acute and convalescent COVID-19 samples. PBMCs, B-cell-depleted T cells, or T cells provided the cDNA or gDNA that made up the material.

In the authors' workflow: Amplified reference gene primers provided the basis for estimating nucleated cell counts. TCRdb's table, derived via immunoSEQ multiplex PCR, lists solely in-frame clones and lacks some. V, J and clone size are taken as reported in that table, and D and trimming were inferred from the DNA itself. The sample has 100,000 or so clones, about four fifths seen once; the top ten hold approximately 40%. The count of this clone is one. This clonotype was obtained from an elderly man with acute or convalescent COVID-19. The material sequenced was peripheral blood.

CDR3: CASSLPGLLSYNEQFF. The DNA of the CDR3 is TGTGCCAGCAGCCTTCCGGGACTACTCTCCTACAATGAGCAGTTCTTC. The genes are TRBV5-5 and TRBJ2-1; 7 bases map to TRBD2. J was trimmed by 0 bases and V by 4 bases; bases with no gene match: 7. The V gene's germline CDR1 is SGHKS and CDR2 YYEKEE (reference sequence). The length of the CDR3 is 16 residues.